The present TCR beta chain was sequenced within a study of blood T cell repertoires in COVID-19. Background on the study: COVID-19 samples collected from the United States, Italy and Spain covered acute and convalescent phases. T cells, B-cell-depleted T cells, or PBMCs provided the cDNA or gDNA that served as material.

How the authors handled the data: The assay estimated nucleated cells by amplifying reference gene primers. Sequencing was performed with immunoSEQ multiplex PCR; in TCRdb, only in-frame clones are kept and a portion is missing. V and J calls and clone size are those listed in that table; D and trimming were worked out from the DNA. Among around 160,000 clones listed, around 90% were seen once. The CDR3 loop spans 12 amino acids. Germline assignment: CDR1 KGHSH and CDR2 LQKENI. V was pared by 5 bases and J by 2 bases, with 6 bases between. Material: peripheral blood. The chain is built from TRBV18 and TRBJ1-2; TRBD1 is a possible D gene (6 bases). This clonotype was sampled from a man in his sixties with active or convalescent COVID-19. CDR3 nucleotide sequence: TGTGCCAGCTCAAGGGGGAACTATGGCTACACCTTC. Its protein product is CASSRGNYGYTF. The whole variable domain, remainder taken from reference TRBV18 and TRBJ1-2, is NAGVMQNPRHLVRRRGQEARLRCSPMKGHSHVYWYRQLPEEGLKFMVYLQKENIIDESGMPKERFSAEFPKEGPSILRIQQVVRGDSAAYFCASSRGNYGYTFGSGTRLTVV.